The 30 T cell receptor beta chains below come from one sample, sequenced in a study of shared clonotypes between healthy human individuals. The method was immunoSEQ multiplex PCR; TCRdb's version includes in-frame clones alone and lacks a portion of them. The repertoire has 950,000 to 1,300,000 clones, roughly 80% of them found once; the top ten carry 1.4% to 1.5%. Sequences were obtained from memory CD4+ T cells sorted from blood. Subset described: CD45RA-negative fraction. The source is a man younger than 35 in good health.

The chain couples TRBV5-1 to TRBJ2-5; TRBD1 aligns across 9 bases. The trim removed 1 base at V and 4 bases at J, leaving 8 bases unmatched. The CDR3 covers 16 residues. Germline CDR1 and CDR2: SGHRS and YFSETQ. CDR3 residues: CASSLSDRGAGETQYF. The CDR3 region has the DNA TGCGCCAGCAGCTTGTCGGACAGGGGAGCGGGAGAGACCCAGTACTTC.

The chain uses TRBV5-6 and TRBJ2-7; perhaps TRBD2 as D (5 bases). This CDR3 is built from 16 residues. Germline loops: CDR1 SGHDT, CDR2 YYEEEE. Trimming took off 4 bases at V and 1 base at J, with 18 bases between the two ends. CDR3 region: CASSEGWEKRSYEQYF. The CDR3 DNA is TGTGCCAGCAGCGAGGGATGGGAAAAGCGGTCCTACGAGCAGTACTTC. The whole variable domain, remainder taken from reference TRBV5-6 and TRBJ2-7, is DAGVTQSPTHLIKTRGQQVTLRCSPKSGHDTVSWYQQALGQGPQFIFQYYEEEERQRGNFPDRFSGHQFPNYSSELNVNALLLGDSALYLCASSEGWEKRSYEQYFGPGTRLTVT.

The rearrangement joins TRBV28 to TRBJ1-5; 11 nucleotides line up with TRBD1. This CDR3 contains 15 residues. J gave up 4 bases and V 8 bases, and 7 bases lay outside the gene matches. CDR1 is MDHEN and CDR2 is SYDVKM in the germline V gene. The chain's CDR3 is CASLFGDRGNQPQHF. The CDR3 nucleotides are TGTGCCAGCCTCTTTGGGGACAGGGGGAATCAGCCCCAGCATTTT. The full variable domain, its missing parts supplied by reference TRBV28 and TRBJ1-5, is DVKVTQSSRYLVKRTGEKVFLECVQDMDHENMFWYRQDPGLGLRLIYFSYDVKMKEKGDIPEGYSVSREKKERFSLILESASTNQTSMYLCASLFGDRGNQPQHFGDGTRLSIL.

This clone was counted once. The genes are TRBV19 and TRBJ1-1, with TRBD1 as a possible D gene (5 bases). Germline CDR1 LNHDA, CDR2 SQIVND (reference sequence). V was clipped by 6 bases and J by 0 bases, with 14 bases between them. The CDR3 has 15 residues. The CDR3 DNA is TGTGCCAGTAGCTATACCGGGACCCTGAACACTGAAGCTTTCTTT. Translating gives CASSYTGTLNTEAFF.

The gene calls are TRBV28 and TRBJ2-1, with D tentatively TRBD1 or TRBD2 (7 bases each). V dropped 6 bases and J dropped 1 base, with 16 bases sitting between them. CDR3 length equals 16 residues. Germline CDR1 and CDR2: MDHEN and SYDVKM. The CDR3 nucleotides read TGTGCCAGCAGCCTAAACAGGGGAGGGTCCTACAATGAGCAGTTCTTC. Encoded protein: CASSLNRGGSYNEQFF. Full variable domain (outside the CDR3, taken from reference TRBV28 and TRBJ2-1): DVKVTQSSRYLVKRTGEKVFLECVQDMDHENMFWYRQDPGLGLRLIYFSYDVKMKEKGDIPEGYSVSREKKERFSLILESASTNQTSMYLCASSLNRGGSYNEQFFGPGTRLTVL.

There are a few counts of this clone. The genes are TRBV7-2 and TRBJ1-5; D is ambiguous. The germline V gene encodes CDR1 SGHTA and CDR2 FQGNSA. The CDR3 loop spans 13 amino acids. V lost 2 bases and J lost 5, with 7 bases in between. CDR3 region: CASSLSTHQPQHF. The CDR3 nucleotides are TGTGCCAGCAGCTTAAGCACCCATCAGCCCCAGCATTTT.

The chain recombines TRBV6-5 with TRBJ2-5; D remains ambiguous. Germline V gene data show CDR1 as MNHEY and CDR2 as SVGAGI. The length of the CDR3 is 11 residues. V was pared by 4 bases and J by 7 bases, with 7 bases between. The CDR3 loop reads CASSSIGTQYF. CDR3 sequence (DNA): TGTGCCAGCAGTTCCATAGGGACCCAGTACTTC.

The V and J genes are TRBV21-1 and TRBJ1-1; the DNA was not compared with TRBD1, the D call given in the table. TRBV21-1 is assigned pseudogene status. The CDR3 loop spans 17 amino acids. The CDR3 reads CASSNLGPPQGNTEAFF. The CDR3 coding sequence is TGTGCCAGCAGCAATCTAGGCCCCCCACAGGGGAACACTGAAGCTTTCTTT.

The CDR3 DNA follows: TGTGCCAGCAGGATCGGGACAGGGGCATTCGGCAATCAGCCCCAGCATTTT. It translates to CASRIGTGAFGNQPQHF. This rearrangement joins TRBV28 to TRBJ1-5; 10 nucleotides line up with TRBD1. From germline, CDR1 is MDHEN and CDR2 SYDVKM. This CDR3 is 17 amino acids long. Trimming removed 6 bases from V and 2 bases from J; junction bases left unmatched: 10.

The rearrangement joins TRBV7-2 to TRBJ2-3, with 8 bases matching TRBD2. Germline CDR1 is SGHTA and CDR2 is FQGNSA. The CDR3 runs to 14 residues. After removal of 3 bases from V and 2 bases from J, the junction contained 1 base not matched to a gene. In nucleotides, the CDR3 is TGTGCCAGCAGCTTTGGACTAGCCACAGATACGCAGTATTTT. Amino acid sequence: CASSFGLATDTQYF.

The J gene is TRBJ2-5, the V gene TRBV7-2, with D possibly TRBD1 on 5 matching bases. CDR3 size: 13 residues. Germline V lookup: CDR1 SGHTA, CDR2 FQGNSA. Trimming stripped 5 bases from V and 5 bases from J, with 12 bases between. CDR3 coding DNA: TGTGCCAGCAGCCCCGAAAAGGGGGAGACCCAGTACTTC. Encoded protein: CASSPEKGETQYF.

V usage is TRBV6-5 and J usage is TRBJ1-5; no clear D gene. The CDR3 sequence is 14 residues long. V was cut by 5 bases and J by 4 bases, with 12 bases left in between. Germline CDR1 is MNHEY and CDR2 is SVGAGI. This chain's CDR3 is CASSPSVLNQPQHF. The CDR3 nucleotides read TGTGCCAGCAGTCCGTCCGTCCTAAATCAGCCCCAGCATTTT.

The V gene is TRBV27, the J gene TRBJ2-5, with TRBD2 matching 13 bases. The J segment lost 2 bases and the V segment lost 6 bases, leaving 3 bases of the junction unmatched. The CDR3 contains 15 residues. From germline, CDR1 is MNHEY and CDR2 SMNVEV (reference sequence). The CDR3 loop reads CASSLTSGGQETQYF. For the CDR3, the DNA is TGTGCCAGCAGCTTGACTAGCGGGGGGCAAGAGACCCAGTACTTC.

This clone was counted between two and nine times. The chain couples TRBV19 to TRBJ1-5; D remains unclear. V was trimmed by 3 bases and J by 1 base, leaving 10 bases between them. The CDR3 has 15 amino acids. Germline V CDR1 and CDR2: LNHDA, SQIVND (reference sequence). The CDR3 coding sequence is TGTGCCAGTAGTATCCCATTGGGGAGCAATCAGCCCCAGCATTTT. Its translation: CASSIPLGSNQPQHF. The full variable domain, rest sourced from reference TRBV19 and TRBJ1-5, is DGGITQSPKYLFRKEGQNVTLSCEQNLNHDAMYWYRQDPGQGLRLIYYSQIVNDFQKGDIAEGYSVSREKKESFPLTVTSAQKNPTAFYLCASSIPLGSNQPQHFGDGTRLSIL.

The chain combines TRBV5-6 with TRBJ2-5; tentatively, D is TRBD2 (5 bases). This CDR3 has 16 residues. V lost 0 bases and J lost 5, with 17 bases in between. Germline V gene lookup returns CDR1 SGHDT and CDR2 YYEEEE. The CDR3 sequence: CASSLGKVGSVETQYF. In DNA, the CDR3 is TGTGCCAGCAGCTTGGGGAAGGTTGGTAGCGTGGAGACCCAGTACTTC.

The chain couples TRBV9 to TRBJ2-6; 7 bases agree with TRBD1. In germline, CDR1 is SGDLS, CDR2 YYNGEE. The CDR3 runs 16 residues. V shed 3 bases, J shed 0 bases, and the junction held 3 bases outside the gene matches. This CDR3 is CASSATGYSGANVLTF. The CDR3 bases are TGTGCCAGCAGCGCGACAGGGTACTCTGGGGCCAACGTCCTGACTTTC.

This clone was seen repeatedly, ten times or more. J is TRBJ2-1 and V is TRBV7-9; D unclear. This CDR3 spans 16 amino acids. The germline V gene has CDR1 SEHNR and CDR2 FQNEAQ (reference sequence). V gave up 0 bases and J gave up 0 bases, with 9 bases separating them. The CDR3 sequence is CASSLAGKGSYNEQFF. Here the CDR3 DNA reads TGTGCCAGCAGCTTAGCAGGAAAGGGCTCCTACAATGAGCAGTTCTTC.

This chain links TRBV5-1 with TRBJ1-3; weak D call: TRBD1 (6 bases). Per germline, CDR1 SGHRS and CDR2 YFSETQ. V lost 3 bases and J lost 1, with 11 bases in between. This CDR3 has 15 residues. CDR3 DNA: TGCGCCAGCAGCTCCGGACAGCAGTCTGGAAACACCATATATTTT. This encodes CASSSGQQSGNTIYF.

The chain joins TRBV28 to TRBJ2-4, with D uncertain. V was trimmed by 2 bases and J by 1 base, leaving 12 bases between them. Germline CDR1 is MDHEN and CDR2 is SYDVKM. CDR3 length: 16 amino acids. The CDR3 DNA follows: TGTGCCAGCAGTTTACTACAACAGACGGCCAAAAACATTCAGTACTTC. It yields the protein CASSLLQQTAKNIQYF.

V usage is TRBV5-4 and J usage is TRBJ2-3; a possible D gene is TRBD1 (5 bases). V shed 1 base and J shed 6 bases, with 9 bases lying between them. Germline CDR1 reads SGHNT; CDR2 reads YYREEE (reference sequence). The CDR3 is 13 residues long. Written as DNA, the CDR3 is TGTGCCAGCAGCTTGTACACAGGCGATACGCAGTATTTT. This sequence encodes CASSLYTGDTQYF.

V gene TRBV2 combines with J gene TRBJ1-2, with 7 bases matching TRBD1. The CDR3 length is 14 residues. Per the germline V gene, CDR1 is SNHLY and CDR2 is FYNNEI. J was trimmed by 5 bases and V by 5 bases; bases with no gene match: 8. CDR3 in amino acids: CASSYDRVTYGYTF. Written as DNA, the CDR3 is TGTGCCAGCAGTTACGACAGGGTTACTTATGGCTACACCTTC. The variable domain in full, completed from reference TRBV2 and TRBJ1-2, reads EPEVTQTPSHQVTQMGQEVILRCVPISNHLYFYWYRQILGQKVEFLVSFYNNEISEKSEIFDDQFSVERPDGSNFTLKIRSTKLEDSAMYFCASSYDRVTYGYTFGSGTRLTVV.

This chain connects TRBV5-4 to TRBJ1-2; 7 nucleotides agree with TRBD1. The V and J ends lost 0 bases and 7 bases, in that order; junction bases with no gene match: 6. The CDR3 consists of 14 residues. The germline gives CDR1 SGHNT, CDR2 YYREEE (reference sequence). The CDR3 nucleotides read TGTGCCAGCAGCTTGGGCGGACAGGCGGGTGGCTACACCTTC. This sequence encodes CASSLGGQAGGYTF.

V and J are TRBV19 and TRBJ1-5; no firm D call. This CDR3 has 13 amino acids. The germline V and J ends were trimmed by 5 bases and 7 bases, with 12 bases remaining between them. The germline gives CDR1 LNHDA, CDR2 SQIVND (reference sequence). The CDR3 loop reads CASSSEEGQPQHF. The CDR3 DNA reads TGTGCCAGTAGTTCAGAAGAAGGGCAGCCCCAGCATTTT.

CDR3 DNA: TGTGCCTGGAGTTCGGGACACCAGGATAACGGCTACACCTTC. It yields the protein CAWSSGHQDNGYTF. The chain combines TRBV30 with TRBJ1-2; perhaps TRBD1 as D (6 bases). Germline CDR1 is GTSNPN and CDR2 is SVGIG (reference sequence). Trimming took off 2 bases at V and 8 bases at J, with 18 bases between the two ends. The CDR3 sequence is 14 residues long.

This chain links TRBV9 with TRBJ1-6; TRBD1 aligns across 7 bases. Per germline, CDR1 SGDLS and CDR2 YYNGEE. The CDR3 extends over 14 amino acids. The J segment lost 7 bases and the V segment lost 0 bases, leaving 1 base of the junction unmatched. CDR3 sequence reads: CASSVGGQNSPLHF. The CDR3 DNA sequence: TGTGCCAGCAGCGTAGGGGGACAGAATTCACCCCTCCACTTT.

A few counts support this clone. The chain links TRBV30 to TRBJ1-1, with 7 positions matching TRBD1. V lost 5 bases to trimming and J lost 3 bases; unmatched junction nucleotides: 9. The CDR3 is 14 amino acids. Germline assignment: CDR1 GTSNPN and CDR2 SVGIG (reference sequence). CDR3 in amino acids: CAWLRQGADTEAFF. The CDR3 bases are TGTGCCTGGTTAAGACAGGGCGCGGACACTGAAGCTTTCTTT.

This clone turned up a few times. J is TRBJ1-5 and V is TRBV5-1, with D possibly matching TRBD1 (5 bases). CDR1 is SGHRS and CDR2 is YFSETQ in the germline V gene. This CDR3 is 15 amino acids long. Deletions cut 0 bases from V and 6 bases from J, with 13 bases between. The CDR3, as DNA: TGCGCCAGCAGCTTGGCCGGGGGATTAGGTCAGCCCCAGCATTTT. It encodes CASSLAGGLGQPQHF.

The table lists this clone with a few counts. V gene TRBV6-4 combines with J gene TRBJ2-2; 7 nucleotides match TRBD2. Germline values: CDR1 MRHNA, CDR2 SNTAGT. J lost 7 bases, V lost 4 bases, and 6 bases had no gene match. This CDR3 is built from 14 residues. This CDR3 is CASSVGEGGGELFF. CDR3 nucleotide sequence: TGTGCCAGCAGTGTGGGGGAGGGCGGCGGGGAGCTGTTTTTT.

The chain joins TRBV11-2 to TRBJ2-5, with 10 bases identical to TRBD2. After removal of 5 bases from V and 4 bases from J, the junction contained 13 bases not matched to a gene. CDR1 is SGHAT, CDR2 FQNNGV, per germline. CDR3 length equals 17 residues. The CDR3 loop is CASSAHPLAGGVETQYF. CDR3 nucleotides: TGTGCCAGCAGCGCCCATCCCTTAGCGGGGGGTGTAGAGACCCAGTACTTC.

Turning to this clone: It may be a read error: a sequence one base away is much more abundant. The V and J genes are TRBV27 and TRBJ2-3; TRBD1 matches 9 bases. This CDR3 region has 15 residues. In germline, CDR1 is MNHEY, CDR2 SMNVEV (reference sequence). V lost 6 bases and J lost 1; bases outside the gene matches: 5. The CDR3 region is CASSFRTGGTDTQYF. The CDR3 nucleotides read TGTGCCAGCAGCTTCCGGACAGGGGGCACAGATACGCAGTATTTT.